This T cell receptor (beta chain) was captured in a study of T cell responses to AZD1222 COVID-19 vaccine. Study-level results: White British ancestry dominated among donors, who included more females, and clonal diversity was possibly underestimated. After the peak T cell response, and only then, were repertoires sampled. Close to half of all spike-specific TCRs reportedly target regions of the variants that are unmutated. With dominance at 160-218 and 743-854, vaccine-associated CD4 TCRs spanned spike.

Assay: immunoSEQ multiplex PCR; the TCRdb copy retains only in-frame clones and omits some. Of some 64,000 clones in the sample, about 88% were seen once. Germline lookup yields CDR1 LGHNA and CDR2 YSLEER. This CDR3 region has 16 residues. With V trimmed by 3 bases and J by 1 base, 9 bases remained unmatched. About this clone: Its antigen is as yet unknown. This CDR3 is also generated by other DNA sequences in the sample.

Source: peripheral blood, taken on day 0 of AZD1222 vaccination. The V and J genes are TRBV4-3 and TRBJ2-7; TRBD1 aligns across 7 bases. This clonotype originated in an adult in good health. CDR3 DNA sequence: TGCGCCAGCAGCCACTCTTGGACAGGAGAATCCTACGAGCAGTACTTC. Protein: CASSHSWTGESYEQYF.